Each of the 10 T cell receptor beta chains below was sequenced from the same sample in a study of T cell clonality in common variable immunodeficiency. Regarding the study as a whole: In common variable immunodeficiency, TCR beta chains reportedly carried fewer deletions and N-nucleotide insertions.

Some clones are missing from TCRdb's copy, which holds only in-frame ones; the method was immunoSEQ multiplex PCR. Sampling found 25,000 or so clones, none seen once. These receptors are not linked to any known antigen. The sample was peripheral blood mononuclear cells. The receptors shown here come from a human donor with common variable immunodeficiency.

In its sample, this clone was seen a few times. With the read ending 3 residues before the CDR3 end, the germline J gene is used to fill in that end. The chain is built from TRBV20-1 and TRBJ2-7; 7 bases agree with TRBD2. The ends lost 0 bases at V and 0 bases at J; junction bases unmatched: 5. Germline loops: CDR1 DFQATT, CDR2 SNEGSKA (reference sequence). This CDR3 spans 15 amino acids. This CDR3 is CSARDAERDSYEQYF. CDR3 bases read: TGCAGTGCTAGAGATGCTGAGCGGGACTCCTACGAG.

This clone was detected ten times or more. The sequenced fragment ends 3 residues before the CDR3 boundary, so the rest is inferred from the germline J gene. The genes are TRBV19 and TRBJ1-6; maybe TRBD1 (6 bases). Deletions cut 5 bases from V and 2 bases from J, with 13 bases between. This CDR3 contains 16 residues. Germline V lookup: CDR1 LNHDA, CDR2 SQIVND (reference sequence). The CDR3 protein is CASSAVQGTYNSPLHF. The sequenced CDR3 bases are TGTGCCAGTAGTGCCGTACAGGGTACCTATAATTCACCC.

This clone came up many times. Coverage ceases 3 residues before the CDR3 finishes, and the germline J gene fills in the end. The chain carries TRBV20-1 and TRBJ2-5, with D maybe TRBD1 (6 bases). The CDR3 is 13 amino acids. The germline V gene has CDR1 DFQATT and CDR2 SNEGSKA (reference sequence). Trimming cost V 6 bases and J 1 base, with 12 bases left between them. The sequenced CDR3 bases are TGCAGTGCCCAGGACAGAACCCAAGAGACC. Its translation is CSAQDRTQET. The complete CDR3 protein is CSAQDRTQETQYF.

Of note for this clone: The read comes to an end 3 residues before the CDR3 does, leaving the germline J gene to fill in the end. V and J are TRBV19 and TRBJ2-3, with D uncertain. Germline V gene lookup returns CDR1 LNHDA and CDR2 SQIVND (reference sequence). With 6 bases removed from V and 4 bases from J, the gap between germline ends came to 14 bases. The CDR3 length is 14 residues. The sequenced CDR3 bases are TGTGCCAGTAGCAGACTCTCCCTAGCAGATACG. Translating gives CASSRLSLADT. The complete CDR3 sequence is CASSRLSLADTQYF.

This clone was observed a few times. The CDR3 bases that were read are TGCAGTGCTGCAGGGGAAGTGGGCGGC. This codes for CSAAGEVGG. Given in full, the CDR3 is CSAAGEVGGYTF. V usage is TRBV20-1 and J usage is TRBJ1-2; a possible D gene is TRBD1 (6 bases). The read gets to within 3 residues of the CDR3 end, and the germline J gene fills in the rest. The germline CDR1 and CDR2 sequences are DFQATT and SNEGSKA (reference sequence). CDR3 size: 12 residues.

This clone came up a few times. The CDR3 end is not reached by the read, which stops 3 residues before it; the germline J gene fills it in. The rearrangement links TRBV2 to TRBJ1-1, with TRBD1 identical over 7 bases. Germline V gene data show CDR1 as SNHLY and CDR2 as FYNNEI. The CDR3 covers 12 residues. The sequenced part of the CDR3 DNA is TGTGCCAGCAGAGGGGAACAGGGGAAA. Protein product: CASRGEQGK. The whole CDR3 region reads CASRGEQGKAFF.

This clone turned up a few times. The read is 3 residues too short to cover the CDR3 end, so that end is filled in from the germline J gene. The chain recombines TRBV19 with TRBJ2-5; 14 bases fit TRBD2. CDR3 length: 16 amino acids. Germline V gene data show CDR1 as LNHDA and CDR2 as SQIVND (reference sequence). The trim removed 2 bases at V and 5 bases at J, leaving 4 bases unmatched. The CDR3 is CASSIWGTSGSETQYF. The DNA read from the CDR3 is TGTGCCAGTAGTATATGGGGGACTAGCGGGAGTGAGACC.

In the case of this clone: The CDR3 end lies 3 residues beyond the end of the read and is filled in from the germline J gene. V is TRBV7-8 and J is TRBJ1-2; 9 bases agree with TRBD1. Germline CDR1 SGHVS, CDR2 FQNEAQ. With 2 bases clipped from V and 4 bases from J, the junction kept 5 bases outside the gene matches. The CDR3 has 15 residues. The part of the CDR3 DNA that was read is TGTGCCAGCAGCTTATGGACAGGGGTCGGCTATGGC. This encodes CASSLWTGVGYG. The CDR3 as a whole reads CASSLWTGVGYGYTF.

This clone was found a few times. Sequencing ends 3 residues short of the CDR3 end; the germline J gene provides the rest. The chain employs TRBV7-2 and TRBJ1-2; the D is unclear. The germline gives CDR1 SGHTA, CDR2 FQGNSA. CDR3 length: 12 residues. V lost 5 bases and J 4 bases, leaving 8 bases between the germline ends. The sequenced part of the CDR3 DNA is TGTGCCAGCAGCCCGCCGGGCTATGGC. It translates to CASSPPGYG. The complete CDR3 reads CASSPPGYGYTF.

This clone is medium-sized within its sample. The CDR3 end falls 3 residues outside the read, so it is completed with the germline J gene. The chain couples TRBV10-3 to TRBJ2-5; a weak D match, TRBD2 (6 bases). Germline lookup yields CDR1 ENHRY and CDR2 SYGVKD. The V end lost 4 bases, the J end lost 3 bases, and 15 bases lay between the germline ends. The CDR3 length is 15 residues. CDR3 DNA, as far as it was read: TGTGCCATCAGTGCCCCGACTAGAGGGAAAGAGACC. Protein sequence: CAISAPTRGKET. The whole CDR3 is CAISAPTRGKETQYF.